Shown below are 18 T cell receptor beta chains from a single sample sequenced in a study of response to subunit inactivated influenza vaccine. TCRdb used MiXCR to reprocess the RT-PCR reads, holding one entry per CDR3 protein. The profile covers about 700,000 distinct CDR3 sequences, with 14% appearing a single time and 5.5% to 7% taken by the ten largest. Sequencing was performed on PBMCs from blood, taken approximately 15 days before vaccination. The receptors come from a man between 50 and 59 years old who received an inactivated influenza vaccine.

This clonotype occurred a few times. The genes are TRBV7-2 and TRBJ2-5, with D tentatively TRBD2 (5 bases). The germline V and J ends were trimmed by 5 bases and 10 bases, with 17 bases remaining between them. The CDR3 is 13 amino acids. Germline V gene data show CDR1 as SGHTA and CDR2 as FQGNSA. This CDR3 is CASSPEVARGQYF. CDR3 sequence (DNA): TGTGCCAGCAGCCCAGAGGTGGCTCGGGGCCAGTACTTC.

J is TRBJ1-4 and V is TRBV15; D is possibly TRBD1 (5 bases). Germline V gene sequence: CDR1 LNHNV, CDR2 YYDKDF (reference sequence). V lost 3 bases to trimming and J lost 0 bases, with 11 bases between them. This CDR3 has 16 amino acids. In DNA form, the CDR3 reads TGTGCCACCAGCAGGGGACTGTCAGCAACTAATGAAAAACTGTTTTTT. Protein product: CATSRGLSATNEKLFF. The full variable domain, in which reference TRBV15 and TRBJ1-4 provide the parts outside the CDR3, is DAMVIQNPRYQVTQFGKPVTLSCSQTLNHNVMYWYQQKSSQAPKLLFHYYDKDFNNEADTPDNFQSRRPNTSFCFLDIRSPGLGDTAMYLCATSRGLSATNEKLFFGSGTQLSVL.

This chain connects TRBV20-1 to TRBJ1-4; a weak D match, TRBD1 (5 bases). Trimming took 0 bases from V and 7 from J, leaving 12 bases between them. Germline loops: CDR1 DFQATT, CDR2 SNEGSKA (reference sequence). The CDR3 extends over 14 amino acids. CDR3 amino acids: CSARDTGRGEKLFF. Here the CDR3 DNA reads TGCAGTGCTAGAGATACGGGACGGGGTGAAAAACTGTTTTTT.

This clonotype was counted between two and nine times. The chain recombines TRBV6-1 with TRBJ2-6, with D hard to call. The CDR3 is 15 amino acids. In germline, CDR1 is MNHNS, CDR2 SASEGT. V was shortened by 6 bases and J by 4 bases, with 13 bases between the two germline ends. CDR3 nucleotides: TGTGCCAGCAGAGTGTCAGGTACCGGGGCCAACGTCCTGACTTTC. Amino acids: CASRVSGTGANVLTF.

The rearrangement uses TRBV3-1 and TRBJ2-7; 13 bases are shared with TRBD2. Germline V lookup: CDR1 LGHDT, CDR2 YNNKEL (reference sequence). The ends lost 6 bases at V and 3 bases at J; junction bases unmatched: 11. This CDR3 is built from 17 residues. In DNA, the CDR3 is TGTGCCAGCAGAGGGACAGCTGGGACTAGCGGGATCTACGAGCAGTACTTC. It yields the protein CASRGTAGTSGIYEQYF.

This clonotype was detected ten times or more. The rearrangement joins TRBV10-3 to TRBJ1-2; the D is unclear. CDR3 size: 14 residues. In germline, CDR1 is ENHRY, CDR2 SYGVKD. V shed 0 bases and J shed 4 bases, with 9 bases lying between them. The CDR3, as DNA: TGTGCCATCAGTGAGTCAAGCAAGGGCTATGGCTACACCTTC. As protein: CAISESSKGYGYTF.

This clonotype was detected ten times or more. The chain joins TRBV9 to TRBJ2-7; possible D gene TRBD1, 6 bases. The V and J ends lost 0 bases and 3 bases respectively, with 13 bases between them. This CDR3 contains 15 residues. CDR1 and CDR2 (germline): SGDLS, YYNGEE. The CDR3 sequence is CASSVAPGDGYEQYF. DNA for the CDR3: TGTGCCAGCAGCGTAGCGCCAGGGGACGGCTACGAGCAGTACTTC. The full variable domain, rest sourced from reference TRBV9 and TRBJ2-7, is DSGVTQTPKHLITATGQRVTLRCSPRSGDLSVYWYQQSLDQGLQFLIQYYNGEERAKGNILERFSAQQFPDLHSELNLSSLELGDSALYFCASSVAPGDGYEQYFGPGTRLTVT.

This clonotype showed up just a few times. This rearrangement joins TRBV15 to TRBJ2-2; 9 bases agree with TRBD1. The junction had 8 bases not matched to a gene; V was cut back by 1 base and J by 2 bases. CDR3 size: 18 residues. Germline lookup yields CDR1 LNHNV and CDR2 YYDKDF (reference sequence). CDR3 DNA sequence: TGTGCCACCAGCAGAGGATACGCGGGACAGGGTAACACCGGGGAGCTGTTTTTT. Protein sequence: CATSRGYAGQGNTGELFF.

This clonotype was counted a few times. The CDR3 region is CASSIDSQGDSNQPQHF. The CDR3 region has the DNA TGTGCCAGCAGCATTGACTCTCAGGGGGATAGCAATCAGCCCCAGCATTTT. This chain uses TRBV2 with TRBJ1-5; 7 bases fit TRBD1. The trim removed 6 bases at V and 0 bases at J, leaving 11 bases unmatched. CDR1 SNHLY and CDR2 FYNNEI come from the germline V gene. The CDR3 runs to 17 residues.

This clonotype was observed a few times. V usage is TRBV12-5 and J usage is TRBJ1-5; 7 bases line up with TRBD1. The germline gives CDR1 LGHNT, CDR2 FRNRAP. The CDR3 runs 13 residues. In DNA form, the CDR3 reads TGTGCAAAATCCGGGACAGCCAGTCAGCCCCAGCATTTT. Its translation is CAKSGTASQPQHF.

The gene calls are TRBV2 and TRBJ2-3; unclear D gene. Trimming took 5 bases from V and 9 from J, leaving 12 bases between them. Germline values: CDR1 SNHLY, CDR2 FYNNEI. The CDR3 loop spans 12 amino acids. CDR3 protein: CASSTDRLTQYF. The CDR3 bases are TGTGCCAGCAGTACGGACCGTCTCACGCAGTATTTT.

Many counts were recorded for this clonotype. The chain is built from TRBV5-1 and TRBJ2-7, with 12 bases that match TRBD2. The length of the CDR3 is 17 residues. V lost 1 base and J lost 8; bases outside the gene matches: 13. The germline V gene has CDR1 SGHRS and CDR2 YFSETQ. The CDR3: CASSLQASGRAGSQQYF. For the CDR3, the DNA is TGCGCCAGCAGCTTGCAGGCTAGCGGGAGGGCCGGTTCCCAGCAGTACTTC.

In this sample, this clonotype turned up a few times. The chain links TRBV4-3 to TRBJ1-1, with D unclear. Germline-derived CDR1 and CDR2 are LGHNA and YSLEER. Trimming shortened V by 1 base and J by 4 bases, and 10 bases separated the two germline ends. CDR3 length: 14 residues. The CDR3 DNA reads TGCGCCAGCAGCCAAGCAAGGGTTCTCACTGAAGCTTTCTTT. This sequence encodes CASSQARVLTEAFF.

This clonotype was detected ten times or more. The rearrangement links TRBV5-1 to TRBJ2-3, with TRBD2 matching over 13 bases. The CDR3 length is 16 residues. V gave up 3 bases and J gave up 4 bases; unmatched junction bases: 5. Germline V gene sequence: CDR1 SGHRS, CDR2 YFSETQ. As DNA, the CDR3 is TGCGCCAGCAGCTCCAGACTAGCGGGGGGCTCAGATACGCAGTATTTT. This sequence encodes CASSSRLAGGSDTQYF.

The rearrangement links TRBV15 to TRBJ2-1, with 7 bases aligning to TRBD2. Germline values: CDR1 LNHNV, CDR2 YYDKDF (reference sequence). This CDR3 comprises 14 residues. With 4 bases clipped from V and 12 bases from J, the junction kept 12 bases outside the gene matches. CDR3 nucleotide sequence: TGTGCCACCAGCAAACCATCTGGACTAGTAGGGCAGTTCTTC. Translated, it gives CATSKPSGLVGQFF.

This clonotype has only a few counts. This chain connects TRBV18 to TRBJ2-1, with 12 bases fitting TRBD2. The V gene end was trimmed by 0 bases and the J gene end by 4 bases; junction bases not matched to a gene: 4. Looked up from germline, CDR1 is KGHSH and CDR2 is LQKENI. This CDR3 spans 17 amino acids. The CDR3 spells CASSPPAGTSGYNEQFF. CDR3 nucleotides: TGTGCCAGCTCACCACCCGCGGGGACTAGCGGGTACAATGAGCAGTTCTTC.

The rearrangement uses TRBV7-9 and TRBJ2-3; D is unclear. Germline V gene lookup returns CDR1 SEHNR and CDR2 FQNEAQ (reference sequence). Trimming shortened V by 2 bases and J by 2 bases, and 11 bases separated the two germline ends. The CDR3 extends over 15 amino acids. CDR3 DNA: TGTGCCAGCAGCTTAATCTTAGCAGCCACAGATACGCAGTATTTT. The encoded protein is CASSLILAATDTQYF. Supplemented by reference TRBV7-9 and TRBJ2-3, the full variable domain reads DTGVSQNPRHKITKRGQNVTFRCDPISEHNRLYWYRQTLGQGPEFLTYFQNEAQLEKSRLLSDRFSAERPKGSFSTLEIQRTEQGDSAMYLCASSLILAATDTQYFGPGTRLTVL.

This chain joins TRBV20-1 and TRBJ2-7; 8 bases fit TRBD2. The CDR3 has 14 amino acids. V was pared by 1 base and J by 4 bases, with 6 bases of the junction left unmatched. CDR1 is DFQATT and CDR2 is SNEGSKA in the germline V gene (reference sequence). The CDR3 region is CSARALKREYEQYF. The CDR3 DNA sequence: TGCAGTGCTAGAGCGCTTAAGCGGGAGTACGAGCAGTACTTC.